This TCR beta chain was found in a study of cytomegalovirus exposure and HLA in healthy donors. Whole-study results and caveats: Most of the TCR beta V segments (in an earlier analysis) were productive either about 90% or about 30% of the time. Later analysis showed most CMV-associated TCR beta chains appearing HLA-restricted. Only CMV serostatus was available as immune exposure information.

60 Vbeta and 13 Jbeta primers were used in PCR. Generated by immunoSEQ multiplex PCR, the TCRdb table keeps only in-frame clones and is missing some. Here the sample spans 120,000 or so clones, about 10% being singletons. This clone has a count of ten or more. Its antigen remains unknown. CDR3 length: 13 amino acids. V shed 6 bases and J shed 3 bases, with 12 bases lying between them. Germline V gene data show CDR1 as MNHEY and CDR2 as SVGAGI. The gene calls are TRBV6-5 and TRBJ2-7; no reliable D call. Sequencing was carried out using PBMCs. The clonotype was recovered from a woman between 18 and 29 years old in good health and CMV-seropositive. The CDR3 nucleotides read TGTGCCAGCAGACCTCTGGAGATCTACGAGCAGTACTTC. It specifies CASRPLEIYEQYF.